This T cell receptor (beta chain) originates from a study of cytomegalovirus exposure and HLA in healthy donors. Donors had nominal health at sampling but likely had unrecorded immune exposures. Broader study findings: In an earlier analysis, most TCR beta V segments were productive about 87% or about 30% of the time. Later analysis suggested most CMV-associated TCR beta chains were HLA-restricted.

This PCR relied on a set of 60 Vbeta primers and 13 Jbeta primers. Assay used: immunoSEQ multiplex PCR; TCRdb lists only in-frame clones, some missing. The sample shows 200,000 or so clones, more than 85% of them seen only once. In germline, CDR1 is MNHEY, CDR2 SMNVEV (reference sequence). The CDR3 consists of 15 residues. After removal of 5 bases from V and 4 bases from J, the junction contained 9 bases not matched to a gene. Concerning this clone: Its antigen is currently unknown.

The chain links TRBV27 to TRBJ2-3, with 7 bases that match TRBD1. Sample: PBMCs. This TCR was sampled from a girl less than two years old in good health and CMV-seronegative. CDR3: CASSLTPDRADTQYF. CDR3 nucleotides: TGTGCCAGCAGTCTCACCCCTGACAGGGCAGATACGCAGTATTTT.